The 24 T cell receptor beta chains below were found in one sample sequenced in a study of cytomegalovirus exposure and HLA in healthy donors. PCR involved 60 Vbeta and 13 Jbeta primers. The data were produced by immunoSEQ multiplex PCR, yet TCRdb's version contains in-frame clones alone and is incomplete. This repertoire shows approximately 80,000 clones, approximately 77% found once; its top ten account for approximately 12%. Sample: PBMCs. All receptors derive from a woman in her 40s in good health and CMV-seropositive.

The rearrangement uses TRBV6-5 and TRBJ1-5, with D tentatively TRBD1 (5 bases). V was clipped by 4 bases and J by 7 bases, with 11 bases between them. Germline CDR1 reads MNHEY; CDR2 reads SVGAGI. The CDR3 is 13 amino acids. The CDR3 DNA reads TGTGCCAGCAGTTCCCAAAGGGGACAGCCCCAGCATTTT. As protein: CASSSQRGQPQHF.

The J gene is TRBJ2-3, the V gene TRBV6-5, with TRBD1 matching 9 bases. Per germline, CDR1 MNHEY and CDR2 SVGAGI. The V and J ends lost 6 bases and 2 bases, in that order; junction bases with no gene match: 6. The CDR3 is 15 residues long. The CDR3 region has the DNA TGTGCCAGCAGAACGGGACAGGGCCACACAGATACGCAGTATTTT. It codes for CASRTGQGHTDTQYF.

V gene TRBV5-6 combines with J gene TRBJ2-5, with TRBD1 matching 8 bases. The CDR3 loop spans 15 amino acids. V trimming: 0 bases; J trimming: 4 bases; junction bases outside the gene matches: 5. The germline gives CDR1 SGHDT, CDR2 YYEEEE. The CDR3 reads CASSLGWTGRETQYF. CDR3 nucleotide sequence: TGTGCCAGCAGCTTGGGGTGGACAGGGCGAGAGACCCAGTACTTC.

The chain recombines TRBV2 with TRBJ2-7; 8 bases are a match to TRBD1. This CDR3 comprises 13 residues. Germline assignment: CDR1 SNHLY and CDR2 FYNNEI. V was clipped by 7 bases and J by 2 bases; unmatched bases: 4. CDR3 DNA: TGTGCCAGCACAGGGGGCTTTACCTACGAGCAGTACTTC. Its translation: CASTGGFTYEQYF.

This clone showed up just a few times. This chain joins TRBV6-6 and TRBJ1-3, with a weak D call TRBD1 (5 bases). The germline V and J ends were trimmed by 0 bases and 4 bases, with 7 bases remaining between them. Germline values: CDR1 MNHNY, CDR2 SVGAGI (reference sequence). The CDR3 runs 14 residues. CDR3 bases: TGTGCCAGCAGTTACTCCGGGGGAGGAAACACCATATATTTT. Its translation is CASSYSGGGNTIYF.

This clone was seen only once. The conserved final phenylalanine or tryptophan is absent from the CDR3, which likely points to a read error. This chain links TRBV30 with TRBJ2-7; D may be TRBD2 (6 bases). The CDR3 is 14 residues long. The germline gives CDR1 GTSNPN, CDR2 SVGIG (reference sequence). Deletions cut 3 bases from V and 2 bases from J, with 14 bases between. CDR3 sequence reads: CAWSDARTTYEQYL. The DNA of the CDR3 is TGTGCCTGGAGCGACGCGAGGACTACCTACGAGCAGTACCTC.

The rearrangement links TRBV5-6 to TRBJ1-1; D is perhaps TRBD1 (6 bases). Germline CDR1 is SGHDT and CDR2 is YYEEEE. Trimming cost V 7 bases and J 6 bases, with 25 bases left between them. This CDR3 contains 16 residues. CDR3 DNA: TGTGCCAGCTCCCGCCCCGGGACATTAACGGATGCTGAAGCTTTCTTT. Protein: CASSRPGTLTDAEAFF.

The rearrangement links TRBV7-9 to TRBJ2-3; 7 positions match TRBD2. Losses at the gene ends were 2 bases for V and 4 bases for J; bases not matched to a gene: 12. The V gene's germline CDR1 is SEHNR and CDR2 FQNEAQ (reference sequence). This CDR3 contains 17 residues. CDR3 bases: TGTGCCAGCAGCTTAAGTAAAAGCGGGACGAGGGCAGATACGCAGTATTTT. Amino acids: CASSLSKSGTRADTQYF. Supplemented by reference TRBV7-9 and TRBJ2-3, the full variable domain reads DTGVSQNPRHKITKRGQNVTFRCDPISEHNRLYWYRQTLGQGPEFLTYFQNEAQLEKSRLLSDRFSAERPKGSFSTLEIQRTEQGDSAMYLCASSLSKSGTRADTQYFGPGTRLTVL.

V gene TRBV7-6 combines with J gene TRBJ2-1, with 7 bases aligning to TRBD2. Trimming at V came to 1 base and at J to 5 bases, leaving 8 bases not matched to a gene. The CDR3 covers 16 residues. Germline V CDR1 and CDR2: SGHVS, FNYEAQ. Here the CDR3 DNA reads TGTGCCAGCAGCTTAGTTTCGGCCAGCGGGGACAATGAGCAGTTCTTC. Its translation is CASSLVSASGDNEQFF.

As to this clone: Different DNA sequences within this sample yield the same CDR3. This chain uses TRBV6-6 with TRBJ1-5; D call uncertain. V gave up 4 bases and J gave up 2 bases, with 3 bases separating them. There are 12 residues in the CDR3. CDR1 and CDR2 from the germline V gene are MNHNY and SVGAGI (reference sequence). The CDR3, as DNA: TGTGCCAGCAGTTCGGGCAATCAGCCCCAGCATTTT. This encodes CASSSGNQPQHF.

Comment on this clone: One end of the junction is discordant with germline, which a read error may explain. CDR3 sequence reads: CASSQQGDAMIYGYPF. The DNA for the CDR3 is TGCGCCAGCAGCCAACAGGGTGATGCGATGATTTATGGCTACCCCTTC. The chain uses TRBV4-3 and TRBJ1-2, with D tentatively TRBD1 (5 bases). The CDR3 runs to 16 residues. CDR1 is LGHNA, CDR2 YSLEER, per germline.

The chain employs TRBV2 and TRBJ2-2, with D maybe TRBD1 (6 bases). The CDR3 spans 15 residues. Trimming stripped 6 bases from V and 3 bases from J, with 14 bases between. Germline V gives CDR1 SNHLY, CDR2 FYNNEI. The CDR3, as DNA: TGTGCCAGCAGGCCAGGGACAACCGACACCGGGGAGCTGTTTTTT. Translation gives CASRPGTTDTGELFF.

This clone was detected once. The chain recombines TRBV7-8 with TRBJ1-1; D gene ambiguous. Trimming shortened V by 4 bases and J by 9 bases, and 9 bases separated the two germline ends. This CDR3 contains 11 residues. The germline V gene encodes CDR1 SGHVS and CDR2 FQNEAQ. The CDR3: CASSSESKAFF. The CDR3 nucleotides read TGTGCCAGCAGCTCCGAGTCCAAAGCTTTCTTT.

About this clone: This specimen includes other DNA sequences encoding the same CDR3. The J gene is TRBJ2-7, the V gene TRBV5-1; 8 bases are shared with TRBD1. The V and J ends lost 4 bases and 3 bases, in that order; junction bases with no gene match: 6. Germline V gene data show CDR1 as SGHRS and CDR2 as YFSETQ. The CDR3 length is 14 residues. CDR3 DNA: TGCGCCAGCAGCCCTGGACAGGGTTACTACGAGCAGTACTTC. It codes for CASSPGQGYYEQYF.

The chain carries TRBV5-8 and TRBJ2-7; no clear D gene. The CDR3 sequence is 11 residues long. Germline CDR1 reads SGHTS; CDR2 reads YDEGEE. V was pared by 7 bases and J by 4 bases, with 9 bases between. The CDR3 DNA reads TGTGCCAGCGACATAGTGTACGAGCAGTACTTC. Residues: CASDIVYEQYF.

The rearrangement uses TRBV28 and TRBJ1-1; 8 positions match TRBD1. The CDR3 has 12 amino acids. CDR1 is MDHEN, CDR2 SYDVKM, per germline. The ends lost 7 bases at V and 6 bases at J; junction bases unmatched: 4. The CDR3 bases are TGTGCCAGCACTCGGACAGGGTCTGAAGCTTTCTTT. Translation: CASTRTGSEAFF.

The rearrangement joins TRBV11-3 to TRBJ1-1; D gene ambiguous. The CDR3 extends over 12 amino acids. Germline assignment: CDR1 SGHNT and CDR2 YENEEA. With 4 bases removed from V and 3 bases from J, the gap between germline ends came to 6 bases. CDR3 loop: CASSSQYTEAFF. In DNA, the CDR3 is TGTGCCAGCAGCTCACAATACACTGAAGCTTTCTTT.

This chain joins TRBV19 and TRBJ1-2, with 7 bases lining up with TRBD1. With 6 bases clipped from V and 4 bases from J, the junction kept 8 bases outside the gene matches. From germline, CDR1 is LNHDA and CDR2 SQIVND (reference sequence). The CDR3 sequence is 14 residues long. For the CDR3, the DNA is TGTGCCAGTAGCCTAGGGGGCGCGTTCTATGGCTACACCTTC. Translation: CASSLGGAFYGYTF.

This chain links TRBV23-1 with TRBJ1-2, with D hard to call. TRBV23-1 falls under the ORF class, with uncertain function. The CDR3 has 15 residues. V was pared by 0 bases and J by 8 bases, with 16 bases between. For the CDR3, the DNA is TGCGCCAGCAGTCAATCGGATTCAGAGGGAAGGGGCTACACCTTC. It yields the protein CASSQSDSEGRGYTF.

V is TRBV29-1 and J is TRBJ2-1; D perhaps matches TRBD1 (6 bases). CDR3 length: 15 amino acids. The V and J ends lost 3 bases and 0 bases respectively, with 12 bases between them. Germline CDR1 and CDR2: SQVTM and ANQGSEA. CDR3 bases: TGCAGCGTTGATGTGGGGGCGAGCTCCTACAATGAGCAGTTCTTC. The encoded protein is CSVDVGASSYNEQFF.

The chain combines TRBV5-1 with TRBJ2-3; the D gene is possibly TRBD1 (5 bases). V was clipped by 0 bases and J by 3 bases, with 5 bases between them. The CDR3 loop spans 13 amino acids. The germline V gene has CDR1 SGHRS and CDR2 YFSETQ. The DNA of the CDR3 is TGCGCCAGCAGCTTGGAGGGGACAGATACGCAGTATTTT. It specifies CASSLEGTDTQYF.

The CDR3 DNA reads as TGTGCCAGCAGTGACCTCGGGGGAACTAATGAAAAACTGTTTTTT. Translating gives CASSDLGGTNEKLFF. The chain is built from TRBV2 and TRBJ1-4; possibly TRBD1 for D (5 bases). With 3 bases removed from V and 1 base from J, the gap between germline ends came to 9 bases. This CDR3 has 15 amino acids. From germline, CDR1 is SNHLY and CDR2 FYNNEI.

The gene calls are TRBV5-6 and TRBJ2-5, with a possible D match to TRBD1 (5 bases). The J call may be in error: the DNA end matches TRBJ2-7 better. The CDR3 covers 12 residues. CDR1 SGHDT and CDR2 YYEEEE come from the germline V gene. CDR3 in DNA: TGTGCCAGCAGAACTCAGGGATACGAGCAGTACTTC. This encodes CASRTQGYEQYF.

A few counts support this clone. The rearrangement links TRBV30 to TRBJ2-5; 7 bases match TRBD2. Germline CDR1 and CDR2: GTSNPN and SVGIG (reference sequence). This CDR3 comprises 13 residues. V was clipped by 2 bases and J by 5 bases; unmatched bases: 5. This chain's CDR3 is CAWSSGGGETQYF. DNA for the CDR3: TGTGCCTGGAGTTCGGGGGGAGGGGAGACCCAGTACTTC.